Each of the 6 T cell receptor beta chains below was sequenced from the same sample in a study of a mutant IDH1 vaccine in newly diagnosed glioma (dated by TCRdb to about 2021). Their antigens remain unidentified. The time point label for this specimen denotes: week 35, safety follow-up. A 20-mer mutant IDH1 peptide at 300 micrograms in Montanide made up each vaccine dose, which was injected subcutaneously together with topical imiquimod. Library preparation was by the immunoSEQ multiplex PCR assay. TCRdb holds this immuneACCESS table with in-frame rearrangements only. Some clones are missing; in checked studies, unresolved V genes explain under half, and the rest has no known cause. A total of around 70,000 clones appear in this sample, 80% to 85% of them only once. Approximately 12% of the sample rests with the top ten. The sample consisted of PBMCs, taken from a glioma patient whose treatment included an IDH1 peptide vaccine. The receptor source for this set is a man aged 18 to 29 with glioma.

The chain employs TRBV4-3 and TRBJ1-4, with D perhaps TRBD1 (5 bases). This CDR3 is 15 amino acids long. With 0 bases removed from V and 3 bases from J, the gap between germline ends came to 8 bases. Germline CDR1 and CDR2: LGHNA and YSLEER. The CDR3 DNA sequence: TGCGCCAGCAGCCAAGATCTGGGGCCTAATGAAAAACTGTTTTTT. It translates to CASSQDLGPNEKLFF.

The J gene is TRBJ2-5, the V gene TRBV6-5, with D possibly being TRBD2 (5 bases). Trimming left V 7 bases short and J 4 bases short, with 16 bases between. The CDR3 runs to 14 residues. Germline CDR1 MNHEY, CDR2 SVGAGI. CDR3 sequence: CASTLGVKGETQYF. The CDR3 bases are TGTGCCAGCACTCTCGGGGTGAAGGGAGAGACCCAGTACTTC.

This chain joins TRBV9 and TRBJ2-2; either TRBD1 or TRBD2 may supply D (5 bases each). Trimming stripped 4 bases from V and 4 bases from J, with 11 bases between. Germline-derived CDR1 and CDR2 are SGDLS and YYNGEE. This CDR3 spans 14 amino acids. Here the CDR3 DNA reads TGTGCCAGCAGCTCCTATGGGGGCACCGGGGAGCTGTTTTTT. Protein product: CASSSYGGTGELFF. Based on the CDR3 plus reference TRBV9 and TRBJ2-2, the full variable domain is DSGVTQTPKHLITATGQRVTLRCSPRSGDLSVYWYQQSLDQGLQFLIQYYNGEERAKGNILERFSAQQFPDLHSELNLSSLELGDSALYFCASSSYGGTGELFFGEGSRLTVL.

The V and J genes are TRBV30 and TRBJ1-5; D remains ambiguous. This CDR3 contains 16 residues. CDR1 and CDR2 from the germline V gene are GTSNPN and SVGIG (reference sequence). V was cut by 0 bases and J by 2 bases, with 14 bases left in between. The CDR3 region is CAWSVKSTKGNQPQHF. The CDR3 DNA reads TGTGCCTGGAGTGTGAAGTCGACTAAGGGCAATCAGCCCCAGCATTTT.

The chain joins TRBV6-5 to TRBJ2-3; D is undetermined. Deletions cut 4 bases from V and 1 base from J, with 9 bases between. Germline CDR1 MNHEY, CDR2 SVGAGI. The CDR3 has 14 residues. The CDR3 DNA reads TGTGCCAGCAGTTTCCGGACCCGCACAGATACGCAGTATTTT. It specifies CASSFRTRTDTQYF.

The V call is TRBV6-1, the J call TRBJ1-1, with a weak D call TRBD1 (6 bases). This CDR3 spans 15 amino acids. CDR1 and CDR2 from the germline V gene are MNHNS and SASEGT. V lost 3 bases and J 7 bases, leaving 18 bases between the germline ends. The CDR3 protein is CASSDQGRYDFEAFF. The CDR3 DNA reads as TGTGCCAGCAGTGATCAGGGGCGATACGACTTTGAAGCTTTCTTT.